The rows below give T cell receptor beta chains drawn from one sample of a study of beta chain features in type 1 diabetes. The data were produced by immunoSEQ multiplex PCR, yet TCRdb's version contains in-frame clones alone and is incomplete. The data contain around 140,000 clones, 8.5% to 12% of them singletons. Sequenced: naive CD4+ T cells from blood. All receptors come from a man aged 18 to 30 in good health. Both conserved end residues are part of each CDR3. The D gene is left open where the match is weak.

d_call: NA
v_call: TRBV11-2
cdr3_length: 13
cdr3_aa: CASSLALPDTQYF

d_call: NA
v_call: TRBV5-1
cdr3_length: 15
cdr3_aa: CASSLLQVSSYEQYF

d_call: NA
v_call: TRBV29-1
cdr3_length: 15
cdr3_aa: CSVEVQGSRNTEAFF

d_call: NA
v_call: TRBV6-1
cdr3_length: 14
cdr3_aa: CASSVQGGNQPQHF

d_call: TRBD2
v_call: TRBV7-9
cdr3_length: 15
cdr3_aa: CASGEFGLVTDTQYF

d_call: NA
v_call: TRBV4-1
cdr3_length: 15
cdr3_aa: CASSQIDRDTYEQYF

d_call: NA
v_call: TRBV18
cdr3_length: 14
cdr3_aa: CASSPGQGDAPLHF

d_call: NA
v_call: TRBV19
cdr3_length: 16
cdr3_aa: CASSIPRNSGANVLTF

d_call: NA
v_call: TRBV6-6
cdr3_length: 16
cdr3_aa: CASTLPADSVVGELFF

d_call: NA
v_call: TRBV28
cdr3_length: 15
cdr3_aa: CASSSPDRNQETQYF

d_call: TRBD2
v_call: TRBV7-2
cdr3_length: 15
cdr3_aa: CASSWLAGGRDTQYF

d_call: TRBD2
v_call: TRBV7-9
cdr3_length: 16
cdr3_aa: CASSARTSSSYNEQFF

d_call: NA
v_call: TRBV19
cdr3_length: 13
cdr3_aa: CASSNTAEETQYF

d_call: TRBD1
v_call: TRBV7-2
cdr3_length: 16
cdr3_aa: CASSYQVGQGWNTIYF

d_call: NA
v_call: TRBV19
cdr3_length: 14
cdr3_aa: CASSSMGARRELFF

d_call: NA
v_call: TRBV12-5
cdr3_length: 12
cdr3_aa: CASGFAGGTQYF

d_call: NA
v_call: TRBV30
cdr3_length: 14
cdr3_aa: CAWSTGWTDSPLHF

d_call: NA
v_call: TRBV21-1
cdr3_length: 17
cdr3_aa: CASSKTHRFTGANVLTF

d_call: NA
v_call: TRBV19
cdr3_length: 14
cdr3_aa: CASSIDSSNQPQHF

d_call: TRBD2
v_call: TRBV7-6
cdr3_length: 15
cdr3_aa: CASSSLAGGNYEQFF

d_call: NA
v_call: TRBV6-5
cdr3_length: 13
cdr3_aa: CASREVTSPPQFF

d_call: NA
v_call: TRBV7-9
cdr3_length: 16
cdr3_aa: CASSKGRPEGTDTQYF

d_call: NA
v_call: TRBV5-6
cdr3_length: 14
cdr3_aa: CASSLSQGRNEQYF

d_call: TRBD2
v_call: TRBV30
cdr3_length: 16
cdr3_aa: CAWSVGLAGGRETQYF

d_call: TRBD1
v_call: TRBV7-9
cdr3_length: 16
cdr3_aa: CASSLARQGTNTEAFF

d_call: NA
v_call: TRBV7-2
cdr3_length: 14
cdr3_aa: CASSFNGGPYEQYF

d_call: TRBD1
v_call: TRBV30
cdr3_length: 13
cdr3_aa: CASSGTGHTEAFF

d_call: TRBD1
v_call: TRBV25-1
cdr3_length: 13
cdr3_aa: CASSDGTADGYTF

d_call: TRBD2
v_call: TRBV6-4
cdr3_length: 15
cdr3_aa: CASSRLAGDQETQYF

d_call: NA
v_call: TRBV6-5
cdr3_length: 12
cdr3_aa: CASSLQGQPQHF

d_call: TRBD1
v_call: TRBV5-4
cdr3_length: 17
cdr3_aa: CASSLDSGTGWTDTQYF

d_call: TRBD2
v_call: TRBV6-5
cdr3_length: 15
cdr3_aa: CASSFSSGGALEQFF

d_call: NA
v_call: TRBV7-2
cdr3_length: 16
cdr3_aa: CASSIAQGGMNTEAFF

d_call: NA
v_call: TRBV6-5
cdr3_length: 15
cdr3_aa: CASSYSIVTDTEQYF

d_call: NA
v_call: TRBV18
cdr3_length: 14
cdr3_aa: CASSPARTNTEAFF

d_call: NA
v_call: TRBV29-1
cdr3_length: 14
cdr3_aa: CSVERSRMNTEAFF

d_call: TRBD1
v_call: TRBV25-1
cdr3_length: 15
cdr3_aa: CASSPLTGGQETQYF

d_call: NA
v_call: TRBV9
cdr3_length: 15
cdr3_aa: CASSVGAGAWTEAFF

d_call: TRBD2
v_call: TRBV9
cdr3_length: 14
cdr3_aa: CASSASGGAYEQYF

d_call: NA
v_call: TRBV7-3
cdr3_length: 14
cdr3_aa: CASSLESWADEQYF

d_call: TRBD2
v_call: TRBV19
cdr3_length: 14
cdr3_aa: CASSIGAGGETQYF

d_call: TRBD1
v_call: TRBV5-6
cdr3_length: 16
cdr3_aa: CASSPTGGIHGNTIYF

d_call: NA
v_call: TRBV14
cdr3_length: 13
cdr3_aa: CASSQVYLYEQYF

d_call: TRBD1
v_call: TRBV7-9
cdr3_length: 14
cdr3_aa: CASSLVRGNNEQFF

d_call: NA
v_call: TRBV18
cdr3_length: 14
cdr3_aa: CASSPAGGNTEAFF

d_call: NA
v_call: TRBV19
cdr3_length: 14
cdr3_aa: CASSIEGAQTEAFF

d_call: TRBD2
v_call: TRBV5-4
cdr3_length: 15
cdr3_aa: CASSLEGLGDETQYF

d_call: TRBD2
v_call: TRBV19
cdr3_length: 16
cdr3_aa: CASSEVTSGDVNTQYF

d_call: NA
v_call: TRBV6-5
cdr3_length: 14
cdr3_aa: CASSYSDGSYEQYF

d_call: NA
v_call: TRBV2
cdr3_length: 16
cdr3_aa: CASSGSSGLRTDTQYF

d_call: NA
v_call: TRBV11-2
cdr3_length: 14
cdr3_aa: CASREQSPVYEQYF

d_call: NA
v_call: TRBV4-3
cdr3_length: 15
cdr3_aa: CASSQDPAPSDEQFF

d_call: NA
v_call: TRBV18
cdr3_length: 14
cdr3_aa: CASSPKEAIETQYF

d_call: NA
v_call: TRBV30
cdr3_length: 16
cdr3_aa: CAWSAGRGYSNQPQHF

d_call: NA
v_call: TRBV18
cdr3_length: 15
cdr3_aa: CASSPLDGANYGYTF